This TCR beta chain was profiled in a study of blood T cell repertoires in COVID-19. Study-level background: Samples of COVID-19 (acute and convalescent) were obtained from the United States, Italy and Spain. T cells, B-cell-depleted T cells, or PBMCs supplied cDNA or gDNA.

In the original analysis: Using reference gene primer amplification, nucleated cell counts were estimated. Sequencing was performed with immunoSEQ multiplex PCR; in TCRdb, only in-frame clones are kept and a portion is missing. The D gene and trimming were derived from the DNA, and the V and J assignments and clone size from that table. The sample has 130,000 to 150,000 clones; around 86% are singletons. The trim removed 4 bases at V and 0 bases at J, leaving 3 bases unmatched. This CDR3 has 15 amino acids. Germline V gene data show CDR1 as SGHTS and CDR2 as YDEGEE. The chain carries TRBV5-8 and TRBJ2-3; 9 nucleotides align to TRBD1. Sequenced input: peripheral blood. This TCR was sampled from a human donor in a cohort sampled during active COVID-19. CDR3 sequence: CASSGDRGSTDTQYF. The CDR3 DNA sequence: TGTGCCAGCAGCGGAGACAGGGGGAGCACAGATACGCAGTATTTT. Filled out from reference TRBV5-8 and TRBJ2-3, the complete variable domain reads EAGVTQSPTHLIKTRGQQATLRCSPISGHTSVYWYQQALGLGLQFLLWYDEGEERNRGNFPPRFSGRQFPNYSSELNVNALELEDSALYLCASSGDRGSTDTQYFGPGTRLTVL.